This T cell receptor (beta chain) was captured by sequencing in a study of identical twins. TCRdb processed the 5' RACE reads anew with MiXCR; each CDR3 protein has one entry. The data show 200,000 to 250,000 distinct CDR3 sequences, roughly 13% seen once. Study-wide findings and caveats: Reduced insertions were recorded for abundant cord blood beta clonotypes, with no such pattern in memory repertoires.

CDR3 length equals 21 residues. The germline CDR1 and CDR2 sequences are MNHEY and SMNVEV (reference sequence). Trimming took off 7 bases at V and 1 base at J, with 29 bases between the two ends. This clonotype was seen more than once but under ten times. What it binds is unknown. A further study also used this sample, focusing on yellow fever vaccine responses in identical twins.

The genes are TRBV27 and TRBJ2-6; a weak D match, TRBD2 (5 bases). The clonotype was recovered from a woman between 18 and 29 years old in good health. The specimen was memory (CD45RO+) T cells sorted from blood. CDR3 DNA: TGTGCCAGCACCCCGGGAAACATCTCACCGTTCTTGTCATCTGGGGCCAACGTCCTGACTTTC. This sequence encodes CASTPGNISPFLSSGANVLTF. Drawing the rest from reference TRBV27 and TRBJ2-6, the complete variable domain is EAQVTQNPRYLITVTGKKLTVTCSQNMNHEYMSWYRQDPGLGLRQIYYSMNVEVTDKGDVPEGYKVSRKEKRNFPLILESPSPNQTSLYFCASTPGNISPFLSSGANVLTFGAGSRLTVL.